The clone carrying this T cell receptor beta chain has more than one count but fewer than ten. CDR1 is SGHRS, CDR2 YFSETQ, per germline. The CDR3 totals 13 residues. The V gene lost 3 bases and the J gene lost 0 bases, with 5 bases spanning the gap. The data were taken from a study of cytomegalovirus exposure and HLA in healthy donors. The PCR employed 60 Vbeta primers together with 13 Jbeta primers. Generated by immunoSEQ multiplex PCR, the TCRdb table keeps only in-frame clones and is missing some. The table shows around 150,000 clones, with approximately 85% occurring only once. The receptor was derived from a man younger than 35 in good health and CMV-seropositive. The rearrangement links TRBV5-1 to TRBJ2-3; the D is unclear. Sequencing was done on a sample of PBMCs. The CDR3 reads CASSSTSTDTQYF. CDR3 nucleotides: TGCGCCAGCAGCTCGACTAGCACAGATACGCAGTATTTT.